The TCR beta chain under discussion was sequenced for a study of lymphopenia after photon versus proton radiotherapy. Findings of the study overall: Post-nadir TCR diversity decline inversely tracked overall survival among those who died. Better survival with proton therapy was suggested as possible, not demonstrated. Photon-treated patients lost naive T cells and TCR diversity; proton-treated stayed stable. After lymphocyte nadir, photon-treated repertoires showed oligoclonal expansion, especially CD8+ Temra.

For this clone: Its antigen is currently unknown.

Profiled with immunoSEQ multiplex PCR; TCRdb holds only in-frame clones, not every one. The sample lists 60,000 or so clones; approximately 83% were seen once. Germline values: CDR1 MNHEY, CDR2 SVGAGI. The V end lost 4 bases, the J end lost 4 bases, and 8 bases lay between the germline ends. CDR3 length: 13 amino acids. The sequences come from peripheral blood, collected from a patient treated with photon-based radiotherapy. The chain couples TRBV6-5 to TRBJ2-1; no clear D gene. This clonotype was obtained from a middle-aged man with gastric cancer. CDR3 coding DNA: TGTGCCAGCAGTTCACTTGGATACAATGAGCAGTTCTTC. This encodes CASSSLGYNEQFF.